This T cell receptor (beta chain) is drawn from a study of CD8+ T cells in alopecia areata. This clone has more than one count but fewer than ten. Cell sorting was applied to PBMCs, and CD4+ and CD8+ T cells were collected. The ends were cut back, 5 bases at V and 0 bases at J, with 9 bases in the middle. CDR1 and CDR2 (germline): SGHRS, YFSETQ. This CDR3 has 13 residues. cDNA prepared by RNA extraction and subsequent reverse transcription served as the template for sequencing. The protocol was immunoSEQ multiplex PCR, while the TCRdb copy is restricted to in-frame clones and leaves out a portion. The profile covers 150,000 or so clones, with over 70% appearing a single time and around 16% taken by the ten largest.

This chain uses TRBV5-1 with TRBJ2-7; D remains ambiguous. This material consisted of CD8+ T cells sorted from blood, taken at week 0. The sequence came from a human donor with alopecia areata. The CDR3: CASRSTSSYEQYF. The CDR3 DNA follows: TGCGCCAGCAGGTCCACAAGCTCCTACGAGCAGTACTTC.